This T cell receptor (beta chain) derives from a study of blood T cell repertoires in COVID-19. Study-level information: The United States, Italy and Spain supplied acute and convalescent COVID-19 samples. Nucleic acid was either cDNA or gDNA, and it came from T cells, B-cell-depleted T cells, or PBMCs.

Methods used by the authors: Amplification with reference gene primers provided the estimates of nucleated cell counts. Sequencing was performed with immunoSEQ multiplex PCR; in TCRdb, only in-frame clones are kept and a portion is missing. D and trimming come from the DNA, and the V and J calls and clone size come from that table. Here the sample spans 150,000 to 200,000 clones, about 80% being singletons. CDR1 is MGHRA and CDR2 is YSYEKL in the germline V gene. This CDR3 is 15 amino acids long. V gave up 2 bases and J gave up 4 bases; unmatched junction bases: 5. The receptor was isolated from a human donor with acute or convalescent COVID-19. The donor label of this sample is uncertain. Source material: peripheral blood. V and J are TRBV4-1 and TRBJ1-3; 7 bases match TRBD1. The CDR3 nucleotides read TGCGCCAGCAGCCAACCCAGGACAGGCGGAAACACCATATATTTT. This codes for CASSQPRTGGNTIYF.